The sequence of this TCR beta chain was determined in a study of cytomegalovirus exposure and HLA in healthy donors. Turning to the study itself: HLA-typed donors were the source of around 87 million unique TCRs, which an early data release held.

The PCR used 60 Vbeta and 13 Jbeta primers. Authors' processing steps: Counted up in a later analysis, unique TCR beta chains came to about 80 million, with around 9.9 million shared. Sequencing was performed with immunoSEQ multiplex PCR; in TCRdb, only in-frame clones are kept and a portion is missing. V and J calls and clone size are those listed in that table; D and trimming were worked out from the DNA. The profile shows 150,000 to 200,000 clones, more than 80% of them singletons. Healthy bone marrow donors supplied every sample. Study results and caveats: Reportedly, fewer N-insertions than the approximately 690-donor mean appeared in an Asian-associated ancestry cluster in a later analysis.

There are 15 residues in the CDR3. Germline V gives CDR1 LGHNA, CDR2 YNFKEQ. V shed 5 bases and J 0 bases; nucleotides not matched to a gene: 4. On this clone itself: Its matching antigen is unknown.

The sequenced material came from PBMCs. The TCR originated in a boy aged 5-17 years in good health and CMV-seronegative. V is TRBV4-2 and J is TRBJ1-2; 9 bases are shared with TRBD1. The CDR3 coding sequence is TGTGCCAGCAGCACACGACAGGGGGCTAACTATGGCTACACCTTC. Translation gives CASSTRQGANYGYTF.